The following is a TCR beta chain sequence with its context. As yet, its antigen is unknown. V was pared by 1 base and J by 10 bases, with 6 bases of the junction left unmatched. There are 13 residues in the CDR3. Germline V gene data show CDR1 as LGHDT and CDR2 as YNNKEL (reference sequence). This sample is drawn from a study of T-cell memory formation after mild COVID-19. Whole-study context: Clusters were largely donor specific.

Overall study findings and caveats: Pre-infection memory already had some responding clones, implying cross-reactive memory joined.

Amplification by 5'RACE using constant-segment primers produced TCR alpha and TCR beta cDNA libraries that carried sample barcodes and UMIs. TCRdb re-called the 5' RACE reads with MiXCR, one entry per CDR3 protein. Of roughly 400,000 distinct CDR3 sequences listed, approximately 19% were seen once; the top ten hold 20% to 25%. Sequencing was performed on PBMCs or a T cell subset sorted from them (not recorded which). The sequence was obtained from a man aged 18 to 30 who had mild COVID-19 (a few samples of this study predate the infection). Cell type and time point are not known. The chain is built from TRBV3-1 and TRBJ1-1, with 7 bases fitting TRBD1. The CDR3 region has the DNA TGTGCCAGCAGCCAAGCCATCAGGACAGGAGCTTTCTTT. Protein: CASSQAIRTGAFF.